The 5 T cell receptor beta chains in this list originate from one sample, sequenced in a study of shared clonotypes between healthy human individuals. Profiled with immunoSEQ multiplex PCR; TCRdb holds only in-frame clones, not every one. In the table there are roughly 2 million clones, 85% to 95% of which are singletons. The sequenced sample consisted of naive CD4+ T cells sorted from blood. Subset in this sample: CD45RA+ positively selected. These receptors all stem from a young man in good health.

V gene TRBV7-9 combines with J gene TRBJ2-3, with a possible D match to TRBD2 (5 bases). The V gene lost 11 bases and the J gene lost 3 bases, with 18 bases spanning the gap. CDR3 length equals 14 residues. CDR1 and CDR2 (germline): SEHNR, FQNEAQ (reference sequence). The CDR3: CAVGRGSSTDTQYF. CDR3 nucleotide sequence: TGTGCCGTAGGACGAGGGTCCTCGACAGATACGCAGTATTTT.

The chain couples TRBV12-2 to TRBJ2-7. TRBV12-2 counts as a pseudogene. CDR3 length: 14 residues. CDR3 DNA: TGTGCAAGTCGCGGACGACTGAGCTCCTACGAGCAGTACTTC. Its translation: CASRGRLSSYEQYF.

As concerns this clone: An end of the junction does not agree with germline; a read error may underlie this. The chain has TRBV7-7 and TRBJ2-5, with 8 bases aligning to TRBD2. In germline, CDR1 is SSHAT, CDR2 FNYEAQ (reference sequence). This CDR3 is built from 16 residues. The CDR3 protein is CASSLRTGGPWETQYF. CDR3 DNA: TGTGCTAGCAGCTTAAGGACGGGAGGGCCTTGGGAGACCCAGTACTTC. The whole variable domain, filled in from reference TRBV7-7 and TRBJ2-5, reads GAGVSQSPRYKVTKRGQDVTLRCDPISSHATLYWYQQALGQGPEFLTYFNYEAQPDKSGLPSDRFSAERPEGSISTLTIQRTEQRDSAMYRCASSLRTGGPWETQYFGPGTRLLVL.

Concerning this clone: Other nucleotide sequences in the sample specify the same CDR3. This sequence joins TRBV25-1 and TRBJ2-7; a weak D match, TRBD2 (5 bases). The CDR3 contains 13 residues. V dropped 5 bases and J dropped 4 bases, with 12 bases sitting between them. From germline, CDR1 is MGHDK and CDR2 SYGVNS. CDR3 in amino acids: CASSQTGTYEQYF. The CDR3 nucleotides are TGTGCCAGCAGTCAGACGGGAACGTACGAGCAGTACTTC.

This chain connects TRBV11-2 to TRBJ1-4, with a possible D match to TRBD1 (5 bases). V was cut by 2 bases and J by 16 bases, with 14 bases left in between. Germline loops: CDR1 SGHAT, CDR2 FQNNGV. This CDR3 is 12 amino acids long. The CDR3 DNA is TGTGCCAGCAGCTTAATGGGGCACGAAAGGTTTTTT. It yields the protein CASSLMGHERFF. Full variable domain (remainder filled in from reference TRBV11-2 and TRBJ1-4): EAGVAQSPRYKIIEKRQSVAFWCNPISGHATLYWYQQILGQGPKLLIQFQNNGVVDDSQLPKDRFSAERLKGVDSTLKIQPAKLEDSAVYLCASSLMGHERFFGSGTQLSVL.